These T cell receptor beta chains were read from a single sample in a study of cytomegalovirus exposure and HLA in healthy donors. Assay used: immunoSEQ multiplex PCR; TCRdb lists only in-frame clones, some missing. The data contain roughly 67,000 clones, approximately 78% of them singletons. Sequenced sample: PBMCs. The receptors were sampled from a man between 40 and 49 years old in good health and CMV-seronegative. The CDR3 runs from the conserved cysteine through the conserved F or W. Fields, in order: J gene, D gene, V gene, clone size, CDR3 DNA, CDR3 protein. A D gene is named only where the DNA matches it firmly. Size values are once, few and many counts, or a class for expanded clones, and some rows have none.

J gene: TRBJ2-2
D gene: .
V gene: TRBV5-1
clone size: .
CDR3 DNA: TGCGCCAGCAGCTTGGGGCGGACAGCGAACACCGGGGAGCTGTTTTTT
CDR3 protein: CASSLGRTANTGELFF

J gene: TRBJ1-2
D gene: TRBD1
V gene: TRBV5-1
clone size: few
CDR3 DNA: TGCGCCAGCAGCACAGGGGGAAAGGGGCCTAACTATGGCTACACCTTC
CDR3 protein: CASSTGGKGPNYGYTF

J gene: TRBJ2-7
D gene: .
V gene: TRBV28
clone size: .
CDR3 DNA: TGTGCCAGCAGTTTGAGGAACTCCTACGAGCAGTACTTC
CDR3 protein: CASSLRNSYEQYF

J gene: TRBJ2-7
D gene: .
V gene: TRBV6-5
clone size: .
CDR3 DNA: TGTGCCAGCGGCCAGGGTATGTTCACTCTCGAGCAGTACTTC
CDR3 protein: CASGQGMFTLEQYF

J gene: TRBJ2-3
D gene: .
V gene: TRBV7-2
clone size: .
CDR3 DNA: TGTGCCAGCAGCTTAGCCCGCGGACTTCGTCAGGGGGATACGCAGTATTTT
CDR3 protein: CASSLARGLRQGDTQYF

J gene: TRBJ2-2
D gene: .
V gene: TRBV6-1
clone size: .
CDR3 DNA: TGTGCCAGCAATCCTACACAGGGTTCCACCGGGGAGCTGTTTTTT
CDR3 protein: CASNPTQGSTGELFF

J gene: TRBJ2-7
D gene: TRBD1
V gene: TRBV9
clone size: .
CDR3 DNA: TGTGCCAGCAGCGTAGGAGACAGGGGTGACTCCTACGAGCAGTACTTC
CDR3 protein: CASSVGDRGDSYEQYF

J gene: TRBJ1-5
D gene: .
V gene: TRBV10-1
clone size: .
CDR3 DNA: TGCGCCAGCCAACGGGATAGCAATCAGCCCCAGCATTTT
CDR3 protein: CASQRDSNQPQHF

J gene: TRBJ2-1
D gene: TRBD1
V gene: TRBV7-3
clone size: .
CDR3 DNA: TGTGCCAGCAGCTTCCGAGCAGGGGGATACAATGAGCAGTTCTTC
CDR3 protein: CASSFRAGGYNEQFF

J gene: TRBJ1-5
D gene: .
V gene: TRBV19
clone size: .
CDR3 DNA: TGTGCCAGTAGTATTTGGTTTAATTCTGGGGGAGGCGGGCAGCCCCAGCATTTT
CDR3 protein: CASSIWFNSGGGGQPQHF

J gene: TRBJ2-2
D gene: TRBD1
V gene: TRBV2
clone size: .
CDR3 DNA: TGTGCCAGCAGTACCACGAGGACAGGGTCGAACACCGGGGAGCTGTTTTTT
CDR3 protein: CASSTTRTGSNTGELFF

J gene: TRBJ2-3
D gene: TRBD2
V gene: TRBV28
clone size: .
CDR3 DNA: TGTGCCAGCAGTTTATGGATTACTAGCGGGAGTTCAGATACGCAGTATTTT
CDR3 protein: CASSLWITSGSSDTQYF

J gene: TRBJ1-2
D gene: TRBD1
V gene: TRBV6-5
clone size: once
CDR3 DNA: TGTGCCAGCAGGCCTAAACAGGGGCCGGGCTATGGCTACACCTTC
CDR3 protein: CASRPKQGPGYGYTF

J gene: TRBJ1-1
D gene: TRBD1
V gene: TRBV10-3
clone size: .
CDR3 DNA: TGTGCCATCAGTGATGGGAGGGACAGGGCGGAAGTCTTT
CDR3 protein: CAISDGRDRAEVF

J gene: TRBJ1-2
D gene: TRBD1
V gene: TRBV7-2
clone size: .
CDR3 DNA: TGTGCCAGCAGCGGCCGGGACAGGGGTGTTGGCTACACCTTC
CDR3 protein: CASSGRDRGVGYTF

J gene: TRBJ2-5
D gene: TRBD1
V gene: TRBV14
clone size: .
CDR3 DNA: TGTGCCAGCAGCCCTCAAGGGACAGGGGGATTGGGAGTGAAGACCCAGTACTTC
CDR3 protein: CASSPQGTGGLGVKTQYF

J gene: TRBJ2-7
D gene: TRBD2
V gene: TRBV19
clone size: .
CDR3 DNA: TGTGCCAGTAGCCCTCGTTTTAGCGGGAGTGGCGAGCAGTACTTC
CDR3 protein: CASSPRFSGSGEQYF

J gene: TRBJ1-4
D gene: .
V gene: TRBV5-4
clone size: few
CDR3 DNA: TGTGCCAGCAGCCCAGGGGAGGGTGAAAAACTGTTTTTT
CDR3 protein: CASSPGEGEKLFF

J gene: TRBJ2-7
D gene: .
V gene: TRBV25-1
clone size: .
CDR3 DNA: TGTGCCAGCAGTGTCGGACAGAATGTTGAAGGATCCTACGAGCAGTACTTC
CDR3 protein: CASSVGQNVEGSYEQYF

J gene: TRBJ2-1
D gene: .
V gene: TRBV14
clone size: .
CDR3 DNA: TGTGCCAGCAGCCAAGATAGAGTGGTGAGAGGCGAGCAGTTCTTC
CDR3 protein: CASSQDRVVRGEQFF

J gene: TRBJ2-3
D gene: .
V gene: TRBV19
clone size: once
CDR3 DNA: TGTGCCAGTAGTATTGGGATTACGGGATATACGCAGTATTTT
CDR3 protein: CASSIGITGYTQYF

J gene: TRBJ1-2
D gene: TRBD1
V gene: TRBV5-1
clone size: .
CDR3 DNA: TGCGCCAGCGGCTTGGGGACAGGGTCTAACTATGGCTACACCTTC
CDR3 protein: CASGLGTGSNYGYTF

J gene: TRBJ1-1
D gene: TRBD1
V gene: TRBV18
clone size: .
CDR3 DNA: TGTGCCAGCTCACTTGGACAGGGCATTATGAACACTGAAGCTTTCTTT
CDR3 protein: CASSLGQGIMNTEAFF

J gene: TRBJ1-1
D gene: TRBD1
V gene: TRBV28
clone size: few
CDR3 DNA: TGTGCCAGCATCCGGACAGGGGGCACTGAAGCTTTCTTT
CDR3 protein: CASIRTGGTEAFF

J gene: TRBJ2-1
D gene: .
V gene: TRBV19
clone size: once
CDR3 DNA: TGTGCCAGTATCCCATTACGAGGGTCGAGCTCCTACAATGAGCAGTTCTTC
CDR3 protein: CASIPLRGSSSYNEQFF

J gene: TRBJ2-7
D gene: .
V gene: TRBV10-3
clone size: .
CDR3 DNA: TGTGCCATCAGAGAGGGGAGCTCCTACGAGCAGTACTTC
CDR3 protein: CAIREGSSYEQYF

J gene: TRBJ2-5
D gene: .
V gene: TRBV13
clone size: .
CDR3 DNA: TGTGCCAGCAGGGAGATCACCTCGGGGGAGACCCAGTACTTC
CDR3 protein: CASREITSGETQYF

J gene: TRBJ1-1
D gene: .
V gene: TRBV10-3
clone size: .
CDR3 DNA: TGTGCCATCAGTGAGACACAGGGTCGCACTGAAGCTTTCTTT
CDR3 protein: CAISETQGRTEAFF

J gene: TRBJ2-5
D gene: TRBD2
V gene: TRBV4-2
clone size: once
CDR3 DNA: TGTGCCAGCAGCCAAGATTTGGCTAGCGGGGCCGAGGGGGAGACCCAGTACTTC
CDR3 protein: CASSQDLASGAEGETQYF

J gene: TRBJ2-2
D gene: .
V gene: TRBV5-1
clone size: few
CDR3 DNA: TGCGCCAGCAGCTTGGAGGGGTTTAACGGGGAGCTGTTTTTT
CDR3 protein: CASSLEGFNGELFF

J gene: TRBJ2-1
D gene: .
V gene: TRBV7-3
clone size: .
CDR3 DNA: TGTGCCAGCAGCTTAGCGGTGAACTCCTACAATGAGCAGTTCTTC
CDR3 protein: CASSLAVNSYNEQFF

J gene: TRBJ1-4
D gene: TRBD1
V gene: TRBV18
clone size: .
CDR3 DNA: TGTGCCAGCTCACCAGACAGGGGGACGTCAAAACTGTTTTTT
CDR3 protein: CASSPDRGTSKLFF

J gene: TRBJ2-3
D gene: .
V gene: TRBV11-2
clone size: once
CDR3 DNA: TGTGCCAGCAGCTTTAGCCAGCGGACCGGTACGCAGTATTTT
CDR3 protein: CASSFSQRTGTQYF

J gene: TRBJ2-2
D gene: .
V gene: TRBV5-1
clone size: .
CDR3 DNA: TGCGCCAGCAGCTTGCCTTTCCCAGCGAATACCGGGGAGCTGTTTTTT
CDR3 protein: CASSLPFPANTGELFF

J gene: TRBJ2-3
D gene: TRBD2
V gene: TRBV2
clone size: .
CDR3 DNA: TGTGCCAGCAGAAGGCTAGCGGGGGGGTTACATGATACGCAGTATTTT
CDR3 protein: CASRRLAGGLHDTQYF

J gene: TRBJ2-7
D gene: TRBD2
V gene: TRBV6-1
clone size: .
CDR3 DNA: TGTGCCAGCACCGCTACTAGCGGAGGGGTTCACGAGCAGTACTTC
CDR3 protein: CASTATSGGVHEQYF

J gene: TRBJ1-3
D gene: .
V gene: TRBV7-9
clone size: few
CDR3 DNA: TGTGCCAGCAGCTTAGGGGGAGGTGGGATTGGAAACACCATATATTTT
CDR3 protein: CASSLGGGGIGNTIYF

J gene: TRBJ2-3
D gene: TRBD2
V gene: TRBV7-2
clone size: few
CDR3 DNA: TGTGCCAGCAGCTTAGTCTTACTAGCGGGGGCAGATACGCAGTATTTT
CDR3 protein: CASSLVLLAGADTQYF

J gene: TRBJ2-6
D gene: .
V gene: TRBV25-1
clone size: .
CDR3 DNA: TGTGCCAGCAGTGAAGACAGAGTGGACACTGGGGCCAACGTCCTGACTTTC
CDR3 protein: CASSEDRVDTGANVLTF

J gene: TRBJ1-2
D gene: .
V gene: TRBV2
clone size: .
CDR3 DNA: TGTGCCAGCAGTGACGGGTTTGACGGCTACACCTTC
CDR3 protein: CASSDGFDGYTF

J gene: TRBJ2-1
D gene: TRBD2
V gene: TRBV11-3
clone size: .
CDR3 DNA: TGTGCCAGCAGCTTAGCGTCTAGCGGGAGCGCTGAGCAGTTCTTC
CDR3 protein: CASSLASSGSAEQFF

J gene: TRBJ2-3
D gene: TRBD2
V gene: TRBV7-6
clone size: .
CDR3 DNA: TGTGCCAGCAGCCGACTAGCGCCCCCAGATACGCAGTATTTT
CDR3 protein: CASSRLAPPDTQYF

J gene: TRBJ1-1
D gene: TRBD1
V gene: TRBV6-6
clone size: .
CDR3 DNA: TGTGCCAGCAGTTCTAGGGGGCGCGGGGCTGAAGCTTTCTTT
CDR3 protein: CASSSRGRGAEAFF

J gene: TRBJ2-3
D gene: TRBD2
V gene: TRBV7-2
clone size: .
CDR3 DNA: TGTGCCAGCAGCTTAGTCGGGGCGGGAGACGGAACGCAGTATTTT
CDR3 protein: CASSLVGAGDGTQYF

J gene: TRBJ1-1
D gene: .
V gene: TRBV7-9
clone size: .
CDR3 DNA: TGTTCCAGCAGCTCCCCCCCCATGAACACTGAAGCTTTCTTT
CDR3 protein: CSSSSPPMNTEAFF

J gene: TRBJ2-5
D gene: TRBD2
V gene: TRBV11-1
clone size: .
CDR3 DNA: TGTGCCAGCAGCCCCGGACTAGCAGAGACCCAGTACTTC
CDR3 protein: CASSPGLAETQYF

J gene: TRBJ1-5
D gene: .
V gene: TRBV7-6
clone size: .
CDR3 DNA: TGTGCCAGCAGCTTACCAAATCAGCCCCAGCATTTT
CDR3 protein: CASSLPNQPQHF

J gene: TRBJ2-1
D gene: TRBD1
V gene: TRBV11-3
clone size: .
CDR3 DNA: TGTGCCAGCAGCTTACAGGGGGCCCGCTACAATGAGCAGTTCTTC
CDR3 protein: CASSLQGARYNEQFF

J gene: TRBJ1-1
D gene: .
V gene: TRBV5-1
clone size: .
CDR3 DNA: TGCGCCAGCAGCAGGGGGGGTGATAACACTGAAGCTTTCTTT
CDR3 protein: CASSRGGDNTEAFF

J gene: TRBJ2-3
D gene: TRBD2
V gene: TRBV7-6
clone size: .
CDR3 DNA: TGTGCCAGCAGCTTAGGGGTGGCGGGGGTCACAGATACGCAGTATTTT
CDR3 protein: CASSLGVAGVTDTQYF

J gene: TRBJ2-2
D gene: TRBD2
V gene: TRBV7-2
clone size: .
CDR3 DNA: TGTGCCAGCAGCGCCCTAGCGGGGAACACCGGGGAGCTGTTTTTT
CDR3 protein: CASSALAGNTGELFF

J gene: TRBJ2-2
D gene: TRBD2
V gene: TRBV7-6
clone size: .
CDR3 DNA: TGTGCCAGCAGTCTCGGACTAGCGGGAGGCCCGATCACCGGGGAGCTGTTTTTT
CDR3 protein: CASSLGLAGGPITGELFF

J gene: TRBJ2-3
D gene: .
V gene: TRBV11-2
clone size: .
CDR3 DNA: TGTGCCAGCAGCTTATGGCGGACAAGCACAGATACGCAGTATTTT
CDR3 protein: CASSLWRTSTDTQYF

J gene: TRBJ1-2
D gene: .
V gene: TRBV5-1
clone size: .
CDR3 DNA: TGCGCCAGCAGCTTGACCCCCGGGGGGGTGAACTATGGCTACACCTTC
CDR3 protein: CASSLTPGGVNYGYTF